This T cell receptor (beta chain) was found in a study of cytomegalovirus exposure and HLA in healthy donors. Study-wide results and caveats: Cytomegalovirus association was assigned to approximately 160 TCR beta chains. In the 130 or so validation repertoires, a later analysis found that first-cohort TCR clusters tended to co-occur. It was reported that the classifier diagnosed cytomegalovirus status with high specificity and sensitivity in both the original and validation cohorts.

In the case of this clone: The antigen remains undetermined.

The assay was immunoSEQ multiplex PCR, and TCRdb's table has in-frame clones only and misses some. Of 100,000 to 150,000 clones in the sample, about 96% were seen once. The sequence came from a man younger than 35 in good health and CMV-seronegative. The sequenced sample consisted of PBMCs.

The DNA of the CDR3 is TGTGCCAGCAGCGTAGGGCTAGGTGGCATTTACGAGCAGTACTTC. Translating gives CASSVGLGGIYEQYF. V gene TRBV9 combines with J gene TRBJ2-7, with D uncertain. The CDR3 sequence is 15 residues long. The V and J ends lost 0 bases and 4 bases respectively, with 14 bases between them. The germline CDR1 and CDR2 sequences are SGDLS and YYNGEE.